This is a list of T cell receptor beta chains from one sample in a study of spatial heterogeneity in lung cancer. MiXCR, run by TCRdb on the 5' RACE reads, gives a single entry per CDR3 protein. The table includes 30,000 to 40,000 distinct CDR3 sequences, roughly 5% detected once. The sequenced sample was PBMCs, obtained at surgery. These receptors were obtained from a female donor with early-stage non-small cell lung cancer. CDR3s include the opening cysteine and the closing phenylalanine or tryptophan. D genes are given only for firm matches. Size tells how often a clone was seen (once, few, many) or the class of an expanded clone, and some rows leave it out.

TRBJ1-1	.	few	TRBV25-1	CASSEGYRDSKAFF	TGTGCCAGCAGTGAGGGTTACCGGGACTCGAAAGCTTTCTTT
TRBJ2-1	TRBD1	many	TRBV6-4	CASSEGTGGSAEQFF	TGTGCCAGCAGTGAAGGGACAGGGGGGTCAGCTGAGCAGTTCTTC
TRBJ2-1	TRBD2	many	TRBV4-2	CASSQAGGGRYNEQFF	TGTGCCAGCAGCCAAGCTGGCGGGGGACGCTACAATGAGCAGTTCTTC
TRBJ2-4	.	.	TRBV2	CASSGGVLDIQYF	TGTGCCAGCAGTGGGGGGGTTCTAGACATTCAGTACTTC
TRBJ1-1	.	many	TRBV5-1	CASSFGGRSTEAFF	TGCGCCAGCAGCTTCGGGGGCCGGAGCACTGAAGCTTTCTTT
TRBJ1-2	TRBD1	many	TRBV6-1	CASSERRTGTNYGYTF	TGTGCCAGCAGTGAGAGGAGGACAGGGACCAACTATGGCTACACCTTC
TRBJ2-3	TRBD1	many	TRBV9	CASSGGQGLNTQYF	TGTGCCAGCAGCGGAGGACAGGGTTTAAATACGCAGTATTTT
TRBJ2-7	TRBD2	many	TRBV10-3	CAISGTSSSGYSYEQYF	TGTGCCATCAGTGGGACTTCCTCTAGCGGCTACTCCTACGAGCAGTACTTC
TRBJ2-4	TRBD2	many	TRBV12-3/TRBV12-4	CASSSRLRGGYIQYF	TGTGCCAGCAGTTCCCGTTTGCGGGGGGGCTACATTCAGTACTTC
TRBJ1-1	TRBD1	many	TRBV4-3	CASSQEVTGINTEAFF	TGCGCCAGCAGCCAAGAAGTGACAGGGATAAACACTGAAGCTTTCTTT
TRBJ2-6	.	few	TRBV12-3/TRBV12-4	CASSSTGSGANVLTF	TGTGCCAGCAGTTCGACAGGCTCTGGGGCCAACGTCCTGACTTTC
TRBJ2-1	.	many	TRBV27	CASSLASMPQFF	TGTGCCAGCAGTTTAGCATCCATGCCCCAGTTCTTC
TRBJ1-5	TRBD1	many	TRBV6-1	CATWTGNNQPQHF	TGTGCCACTTGGACAGGGAACAATCAGCCCCAGCATTTT
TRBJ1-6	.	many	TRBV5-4	CASSSAVYNSPLHF	TGTGCCAGCTCCTCGGCTGTCTATAATTCACCCCTCCACTTT
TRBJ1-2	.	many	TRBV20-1	CSARTTPGGLGKVYTF	TGCAGTGCTAGGACCACTCCCGGCGGACTCGGGAAGGTCTACACCTTC
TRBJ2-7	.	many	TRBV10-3	CAISAPGAPEQYF	TGTGCCATCAGTGCCCCGGGGGCACCCGAGCAGTACTTC
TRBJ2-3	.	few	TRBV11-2	CASSYRGDTQYF	TGTGCCAGCAGCTACCGAGGGGATACGCAGTATTTT
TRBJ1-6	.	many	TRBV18	CASSPLVLPSQGAGTSSYNSPLHF	TGTGCCAGCTCACCCCTCGTCTTACCCAGCCAAGGGGCAGGGACGAGCTCCTATAATTCACCCCTCCACTTT
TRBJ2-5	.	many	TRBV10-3	CAITATTGGAQETQYF	TGTGCCATCACCGCTACGACAGGAGGAGCCCAAGAGACCCAGTACTTC
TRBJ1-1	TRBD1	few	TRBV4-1	CASSQVQKGQRNTEAFF	TGCGCCAGCAGCCAAGTACAAAAGGGACAGAGAAACACTGAAGCTTTCTTT
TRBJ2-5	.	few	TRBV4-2	CASSQEEGEGETQYF	TGTGCCAGCAGCCAAGAGGAGGGTGAGGGAGAGACCCAGTACTTC
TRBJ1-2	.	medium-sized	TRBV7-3	CASSDRALNPTF	TGTGCCAGCAGCGACCGGGCCTTGAACCCCACCTTC
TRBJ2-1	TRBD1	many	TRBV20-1	CSAWGQGAGNEQFF	TGCAGTGCTTGGGGACAGGGGGCAGGAAATGAGCAGTTCTTC
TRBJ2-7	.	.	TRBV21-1	CASSNGLRGRGSSEQYF	TGTGCCAGCAGCAACGGTTTAAGGGGACGTGGAAGCTCCGAGCAGTACTTC
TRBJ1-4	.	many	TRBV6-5	CASSYSPLLLEKLFF	TGTGCCAGCAGTTACTCGCCGCTCTTGTTGGAAAAACTGTTTTTT
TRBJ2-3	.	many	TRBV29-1	CSAEGSGVTDTQYF	TGCAGCGCAGAAGGCTCAGGAGTCACAGATACGCAGTATTTT
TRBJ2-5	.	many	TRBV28	CASSGVTGAGETQYF	TGTGCCAGCAGTGGGGTTACAGGGGCGGGGGAGACCCAGTACTTC
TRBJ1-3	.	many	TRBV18	CASSSTGFGNTIYF	TGTGCCAGCTCATCTACAGGGTTTGGAAACACCATATATTTT
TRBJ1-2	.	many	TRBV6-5	CASSYSHFGGLYGYTF	TGTGCCAGCAGTTACTCCCATTTCGGGGGCCTCTATGGCTACACCTTC
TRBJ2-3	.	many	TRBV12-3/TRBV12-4	CASSFSGTDTQYF	TGTGCCAGCAGTTTTTCCGGCACAGATACGCAGTATTTT
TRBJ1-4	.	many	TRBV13	CASSSRVAVLEKLFF	TGTGCCAGCAGCTCCAGGGTGGCTGTTTTGGAAAAACTGTTTTTT
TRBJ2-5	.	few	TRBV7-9	CASSLEGRETQYF	TGTGCCAGCAGCTTAGAGGGCAGGGAGACCCAGTACTTC
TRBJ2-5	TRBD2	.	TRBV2	CASSTSGEGTQYF	TGTGCCAGCTCGACTAGCGGGGAGGGGACCCAGTACTTC
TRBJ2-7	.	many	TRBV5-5	CASSPPVRGTYEQYF	TGTGCCAGCAGCCCACCGGTCCGGGGGACCTACGAGCAGTACTTC
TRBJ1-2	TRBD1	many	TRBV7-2	CASRLTTGAYGYTF	TGTGCCAGCAGACTGACCACAGGGGCCTATGGCTACACCTTC
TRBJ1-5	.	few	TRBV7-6	CASSLAEWKSNQPQHF	TGTGCCAGCAGCTTAGCTGAGTGGAAGAGCAATCAGCCCCAGCATTTT
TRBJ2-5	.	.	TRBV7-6	CASSLSAGEETQYF	TGTGCCAGCAGCTTATCGGCAGGGGAAGAGACCCAGTACTTC
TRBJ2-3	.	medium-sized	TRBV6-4	CASSEDTSSTDTQYF	TGTGCCAGCAGTGAGGACACCTCTAGCACAGATACGCAGTATTTT
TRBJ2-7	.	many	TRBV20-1	CSASGRDKPYEQYF	TGCAGTGCTAGCGGCCGGGACAAGCCCTACGAGCAGTACTTC
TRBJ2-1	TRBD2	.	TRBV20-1	CSAPTSGGYNEQFF	TGCAGTGCTCCCACTAGCGGGGGGTACAATGAGCAGTTCTTC
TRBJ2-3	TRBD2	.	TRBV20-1	CSASPTSGTPPSTDTQYF	TGCAGTGCTAGCCCGACTAGCGGAACGCCCCCTAGCACAGATACGCAGTATTTT
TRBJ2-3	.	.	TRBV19	CASGDGYPTDTQYF	TGTGCCAGTGGAGACGGATATCCCACAGATACGCAGTATTTT
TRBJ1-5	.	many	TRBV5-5	CASSANSNQPQHF	TGTGCCAGCAGCGCTAATAGCAATCAGCCCCAGCATTTT
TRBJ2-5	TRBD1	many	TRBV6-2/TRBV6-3	CASSSGTGAIQETQYF	TGTGCCAGCAGCTCCGGGACAGGGGCTATCCAAGAGACCCAGTACTTC
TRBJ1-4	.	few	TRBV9	CASSVVPTTNEKLFF	TGTGCCAGCAGCGTAGTCCCGACAACTAATGAAAAACTGTTTTTT
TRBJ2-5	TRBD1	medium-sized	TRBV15	CATSHPDRGEETQYF	TGTGCCACCAGCCACCCGGACAGGGGGGAAGAGACCCAGTACTTC
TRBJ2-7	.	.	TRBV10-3	CAISNTGYEQYF	TGTGCCATCAGCAACACAGGGTACGAGCAGTACTTC
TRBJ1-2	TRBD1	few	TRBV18	CASSPAPGQGYGYTF	TGTGCCAGCTCACCAGCCCCGGGACAGGGCTATGGCTACACCTTC
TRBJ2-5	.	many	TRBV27	CASTFLGEETQYF	TGTGCCAGCACCTTTTTAGGTGAAGAGACCCAGTACTTC
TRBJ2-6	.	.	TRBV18	CASSPQRTVGSGANVLTF	TGTGCCAGCTCACCACAAAGGACAGTAGGCTCTGGGGCCAACGTCCTGACTTTC
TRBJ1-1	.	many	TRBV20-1	CSARWIMSPEAFF	TGCAGTGCTAGATGGATCATGAGCCCTGAAGCTTTCTTT